Below, one T cell receptor beta chain is given with its context. Its antigen is not known. Trimming at V came to 9 bases and at J to 8 bases, leaving 4 bases not matched to a gene. The CDR3 consists of 12 residues. The record originates from a study of T cell repertoires in cytomegalovirus infection. About the research overall: In public TCR beta signatures, there were indications of both CMV infection and matching HLA type. Study results and caveats: It was HLA-C-restricted CMV-specific TCR beta clonotypes that dominated the response ex vivo.

TCRdb redid the calling of the reads with MiXCR, one entry per CDR3 protein. This repertoire shows about 480,000 distinct CDR3 sequences, 30% to 40% found once; its top ten account for 15% to 20%. This sequence joins TRBV12-3 or TRBV12-4 and TRBJ1-2; TRBD1 matches at 12 bases. The sequencing used cultured PBMCs, collected from culture after CMV antigen stimulation. This TCR was sampled from a human donor in good health (CMV status not recorded). Some clones in this sample may be carry-over from other donors' samples. The CDR3 nucleotides read TGTGCCAGTAGGGACAGGGGGCAAGGCTACACCTTC. It yields the protein CASRDRGQGYTF.